The 11 T cell receptor beta chains reported below all come from one sample, sequenced in a study of T cell responses to AZD1222 COVID-19 vaccine. The table came from immunoSEQ multiplex PCR; TCRdb's copy has only in-frame clones and leaves some out. The data show 140,000 or so clones, around 90% seen once. Material: peripheral blood, obtained 28 days after the second dose of the MenACWY control vaccine. The receptors originated from an adult who received the MenACWY meningococcal vaccine as a control.

The V and J genes are TRBV2 and TRBJ2-3, with D perhaps matching TRBD1 (6 bases). This CDR3 is built from 15 residues. Germline CDR1 and CDR2: SNHLY and FYNNEI. Between the trimmed V and J ends, which lost 7 bases and 3 bases, there was a span of 17 bases. This chain's CDR3 is CASTTSRDTTDTQYF. The CDR3 nucleotides are TGTGCCAGCACTACGAGCAGGGACACTACAGATACGCAGTATTTT.

V and J are TRBV5-6 and TRBJ2-1; D gene ambiguous. V was shortened by 4 bases and J by 6 bases, with 11 bases between the two germline ends. Germline values: CDR1 SGHDT, CDR2 YYEEEE. CDR3 length: 13 residues. In DNA form, the CDR3 reads TGTGCCAGCAGCCCCCCAGCTTTCAATGAGCAGTTCTTC. Translated: CASSPPAFNEQFF.

J is TRBJ1-4 and V is TRBV6-5, with D possibly TRBD1 on 5 matching bases. There are 15 residues in the CDR3. The V end lost 7 bases, the J end lost 6 bases, and 18 bases lay between the germline ends. CDR1 is MNHEY, CDR2 SVGAGI, per germline. The CDR3 spells CASTQPGRRDEKLFF. The DNA of the CDR3 is TGTGCCAGCACCCAACCGGGACGGAGGGATGAAAAACTGTTTTTT.

The J gene is TRBJ1-3, the V gene TRBV28; TRBD1 agrees at 11 bases. Germline CDR1 and CDR2: MDHEN and SYDVKM. Trimming removed 8 bases from V and 7 bases from J; junction bases left unmatched: 4. The CDR3 has 13 amino acids. The CDR3 sequence is CASLDRGPNTIYF. CDR3 in DNA: TGTGCCAGCCTGGACAGGGGGCCGAACACCATATATTTT. Together with reference TRBV28 and TRBJ1-3, the CDR3 gives the full variable domain: DVKVTQSSRYLVKRTGEKVFLECVQDMDHENMFWYRQDPGLGLRLIYFSYDVKMKEKGDIPEGYSVSREKKERFSLILESASTNQTSMYLCASLDRGPNTIYFGEGSWLTVV.

The chain links TRBV24-1 to TRBJ2-3; 9 nucleotides align to TRBD2. The CDR3 is made up of 14 amino acids. Germline CDR1 and CDR2: KGHDR and SFDVKD. J was trimmed by 4 bases and V by 6 bases; bases with no gene match: 4. The CDR3 loop is CATSWTSAADTQYF. The CDR3 bases are TGTGCCACCAGTTGGACTAGCGCTGCAGATACGCAGTATTTT.

The rearrangement joins TRBV5-6 to TRBJ1-2; TRBD1 might be the D (5 bases). Trimming left V 0 bases short and J 7 bases short, with 13 bases between. The CDR3 totals 14 residues. Germline V gene sequence: CDR1 SGHDT, CDR2 YYEEEE. CDR3 sequence reads: CASSLGGQPAGYTF. The CDR3 DNA sequence: TGTGCCAGCAGCTTGGGCGGACAACCAGCTGGCTACACCTTC.

The chain uses TRBV10-2 and TRBJ2-3, with 9 bases lining up with TRBD2. CDR3 length: 16 residues. Germline assignment: CDR1 WSHSY and CDR2 SAAADI. V was clipped by 6 bases and J by 4 bases; unmatched bases: 11. Written as DNA, the CDR3 is TGCGCCAGCAGCCAGATAGCGGGAGTAGGCGCAGATACGCAGTATTTT. It specifies CASSQIAGVGADTQYF.

J is TRBJ1-1 and V is TRBV19, with 10 bases identical to TRBD1. Trimming removed 5 bases from V and 6 bases from J; junction bases left unmatched: 6. Germline-derived CDR1 and CDR2 are LNHDA and SQIVND (reference sequence). The CDR3 runs to 14 residues. The CDR3 bases are TGTGCCAGTAGTGCCCGACAGGGGGCATCTGAAGCTTTCTTT. It translates to CASSARQGASEAFF.

This chain uses TRBV6-6 with TRBJ1-1; D gene ambiguous. The CDR3 runs 14 residues. V lost 6 bases to trimming and J lost 4 bases, with 15 bases between them. Germline V lookup: CDR1 MNHNY, CDR2 SVGAGI (reference sequence). The CDR3 protein is CASSRESASTEAFF. CDR3 DNA: TGTGCCAGCAGCCGCGAATCCGCCAGCACTGAAGCTTTCTTT.

The genes are TRBV9 and TRBJ2-2; perhaps TRBD2 as D (6 bases). This CDR3 is 14 amino acids long. CDR1 and CDR2 (germline): SGDLS, YYNGEE. V lost 4 bases and J lost 7, with 14 bases in between. Here the CDR3 DNA reads TGTGCCAGCAGCCCGAGGGGAGCGGGCGGGGAGCTGTTTTTT. Its protein product is CASSPRGAGGELFF.

In this sample, this clone turned up once. V usage is TRBV6-5 and J usage is TRBJ2-5; D remains unclear. Germline CDR1 MNHEY, CDR2 SVGAGI. V was clipped by 2 bases and J by 5 bases, with 6 bases between them. The CDR3 extends over 12 amino acids. CDR3 region: CASSYDGETQYF. CDR3 nucleotides: TGTGCCAGCAGTTACGATGGGGAGACCCAGTACTTC.